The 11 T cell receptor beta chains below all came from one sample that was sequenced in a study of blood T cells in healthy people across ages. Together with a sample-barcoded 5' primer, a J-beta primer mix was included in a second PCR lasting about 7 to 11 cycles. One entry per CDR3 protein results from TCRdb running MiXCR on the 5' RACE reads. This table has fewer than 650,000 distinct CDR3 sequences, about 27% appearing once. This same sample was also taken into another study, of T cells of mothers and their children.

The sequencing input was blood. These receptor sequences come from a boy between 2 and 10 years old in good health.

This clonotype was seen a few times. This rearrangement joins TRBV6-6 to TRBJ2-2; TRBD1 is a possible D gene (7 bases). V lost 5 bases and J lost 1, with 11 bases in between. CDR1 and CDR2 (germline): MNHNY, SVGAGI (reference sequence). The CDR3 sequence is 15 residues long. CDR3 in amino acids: CASSAGQQNTGELFF. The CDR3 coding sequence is TGTGCCAGCAGTGCGGGACAGCAGAACACCGGGGAGCTGTTTTTT.

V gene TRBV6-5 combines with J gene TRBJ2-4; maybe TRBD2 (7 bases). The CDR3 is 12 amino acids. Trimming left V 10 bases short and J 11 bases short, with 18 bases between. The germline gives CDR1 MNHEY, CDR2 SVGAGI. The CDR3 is CATKRTGGVQYF. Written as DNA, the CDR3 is TGTGCCACCAAACGGACGGGGGGCGTTCAGTACTTC.

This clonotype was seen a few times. The DNA for the CDR3 is TGTGCCAGCAGCTTTAGGACCGCGTCTGGGGCCAACGTCCTGACTTTC. Translating gives CASSFRTASGANVLTF. The rearrangement uses TRBV11-2 and TRBJ2-6; D unclear. V was pared by 3 bases and J by 1 base, with 10 bases between. Looked up from germline, CDR1 is SGHAT and CDR2 is FQNNGV. CDR3 length equals 16 residues. The full variable domain, its missing parts supplied by reference TRBV11-2 and TRBJ2-6, is EAGVAQSPRYKIIEKRQSVAFWCNPISGHATLYWYQQILGQGPKLLIQFQNNGVVDDSQLPKDRFSAERLKGVDSTLKIQPAKLEDSAVYLCASSFRTASGANVLTFGAGSRLTVL.

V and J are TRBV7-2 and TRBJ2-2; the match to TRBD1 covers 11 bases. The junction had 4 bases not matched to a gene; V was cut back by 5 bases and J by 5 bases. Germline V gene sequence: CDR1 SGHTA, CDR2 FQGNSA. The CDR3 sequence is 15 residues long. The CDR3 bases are TGTGCCAGCAGCGGCCGGGACAGGGGGACCGGGGAGCTGTTTTTT. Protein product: CASSGRDRGTGELFF.

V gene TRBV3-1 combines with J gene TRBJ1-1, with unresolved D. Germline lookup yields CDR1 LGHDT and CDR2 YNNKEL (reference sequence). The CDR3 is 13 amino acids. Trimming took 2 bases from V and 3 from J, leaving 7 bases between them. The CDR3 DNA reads TGTGCCAGCAGCCAAACCATCTACACTGAAGCTTTCTTT. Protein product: CASSQTIYTEAFF.

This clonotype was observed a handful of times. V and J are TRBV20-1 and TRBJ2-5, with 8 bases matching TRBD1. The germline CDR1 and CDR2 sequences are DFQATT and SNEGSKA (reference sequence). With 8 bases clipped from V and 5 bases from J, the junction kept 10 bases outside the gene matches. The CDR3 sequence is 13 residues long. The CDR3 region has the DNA TGCAGTACGAAGAGGACAGGGATCGAGACCCAGTACTTC. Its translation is CSTKRTGIETQYF.

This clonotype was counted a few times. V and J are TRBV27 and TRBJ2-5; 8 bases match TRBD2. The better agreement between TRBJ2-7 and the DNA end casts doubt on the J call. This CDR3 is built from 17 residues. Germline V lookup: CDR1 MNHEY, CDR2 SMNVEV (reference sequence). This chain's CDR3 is CASSVKAGRGGIHEQYF. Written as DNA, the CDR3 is TGTGCCAGCAGTGTAAAGGCTGGTCGGGGGGGTATCCACGAGCAGTACTTC.

The CDR3 region is CASSLAGGWVGETQYF. As DNA, the CDR3 is TGTGCCAGCAGTTTAGCAGGGGGCTGGGTTGGGGAGACCCAGTACTTC. This chain uses TRBV27 with TRBJ2-5; 8 bases map to TRBD1. The V gene end was trimmed by 2 bases and the J gene end by 5 bases; junction bases not matched to a gene: 10. CDR3 length equals 16 residues. The germline CDR1 and CDR2 sequences are MNHEY and SMNVEV (reference sequence).

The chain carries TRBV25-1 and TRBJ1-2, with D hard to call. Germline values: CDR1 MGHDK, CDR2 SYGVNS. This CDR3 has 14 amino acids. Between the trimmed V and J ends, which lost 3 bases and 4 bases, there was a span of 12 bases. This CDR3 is CASSDPFAPYGYTF. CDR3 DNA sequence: TGTGCCAGCAGTGATCCCTTCGCTCCCTATGGCTACACCTTC.

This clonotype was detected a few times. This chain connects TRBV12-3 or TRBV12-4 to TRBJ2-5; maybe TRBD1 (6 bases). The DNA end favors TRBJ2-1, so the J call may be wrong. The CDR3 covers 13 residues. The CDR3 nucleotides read TGTGCCAGCAGTTTCGGCAGGGGTGATGAGCAGTTCTTC. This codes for CASSFGRGDEQFF.

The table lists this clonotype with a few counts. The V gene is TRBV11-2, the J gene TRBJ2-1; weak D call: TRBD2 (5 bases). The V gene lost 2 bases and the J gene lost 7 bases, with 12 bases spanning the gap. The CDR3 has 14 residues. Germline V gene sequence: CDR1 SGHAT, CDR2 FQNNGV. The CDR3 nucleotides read TGTGCCAGCAGCTTATCGGGGAGTACGAATGAGCAGTTCTTC. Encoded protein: CASSLSGSTNEQFF.